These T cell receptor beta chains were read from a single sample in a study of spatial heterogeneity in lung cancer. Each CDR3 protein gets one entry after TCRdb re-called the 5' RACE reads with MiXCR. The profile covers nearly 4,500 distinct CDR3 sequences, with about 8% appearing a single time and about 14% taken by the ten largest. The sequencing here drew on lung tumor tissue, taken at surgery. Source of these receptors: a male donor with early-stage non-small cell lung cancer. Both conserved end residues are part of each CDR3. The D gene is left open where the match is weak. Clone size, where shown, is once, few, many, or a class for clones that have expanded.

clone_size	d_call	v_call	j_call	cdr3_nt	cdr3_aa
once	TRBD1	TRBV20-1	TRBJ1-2	TGCAGTGCTAGAGATCGACAGGGGATGAACTTTGGCTACACCTTC	CSARDRQGMNFGYTF
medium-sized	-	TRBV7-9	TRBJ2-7	TGTGCCAGCAGCTCTGGATCCCTCGCCTACGAGCAGTACTTC	CASSSGSLAYEQYF
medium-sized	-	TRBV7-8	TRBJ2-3	TGTGCCAGCAGCTACGACCGGGACTGGGGATGGACGCAGTATTTT	CASSYDRDWGWTQYF
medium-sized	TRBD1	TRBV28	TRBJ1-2	TGTGCCAGCAGTACAGGGGGCGCGTTGAACTATGGCTACACCTTC	CASSTGGALNYGYTF
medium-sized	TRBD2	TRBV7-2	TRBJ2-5	TGTGCCAGCAGCTACAATAGCGGGGGGGGCGAGACCCAGTACTTC	CASSYNSGGGETQYF
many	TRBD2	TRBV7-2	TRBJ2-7	TGTGCCAGCAGCTTAGTAGCGGGGGGGCAGGTGCAGTACTTC	CASSLVAGGQVQYF
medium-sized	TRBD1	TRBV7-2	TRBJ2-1	TGTGCCAGCTTACAGGGACAGGGCTACAATGAGCAGTTCTTC	CASLQGQGYNEQFF
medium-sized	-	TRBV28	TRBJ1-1	TGTGCCAGCACCATTGGGAGGTATCTAAACACTGAAGCTTTCTTT	CASTIGRYLNTEAFF
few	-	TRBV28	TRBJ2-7	TGTGCCAGCACCCTCCGGGGAACCAGGTACGAGCAGTACTTC	CASTLRGTRYEQYF
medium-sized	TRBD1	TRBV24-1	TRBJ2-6	TGTGCCACCATGCCAGGGGGCGCTGGGGCCAACGTCCTGACTTTC	CATMPGGAGANVLTF
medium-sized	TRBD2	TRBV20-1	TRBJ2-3	TGCAGTGTTCGGCGGCCGGGGGGTTCAGATACGCAGTATTTT	CSVRRPGGSDTQYF
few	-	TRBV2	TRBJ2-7	TGTGCCAGCAGCGGGACCTACGAGCAGTACTTC	CASSGTYEQYF
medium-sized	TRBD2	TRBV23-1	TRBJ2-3	TGCGCCAGCAGTGGGGGACTAGCGGGAGTACATACGCAGTATTTT	CASSGGLAGVHTQYF
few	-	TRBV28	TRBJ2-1	TGTGCCAGCGTTTTAGCGTACAATGAGCAGTTCTTC	CASVLAYNEQFF
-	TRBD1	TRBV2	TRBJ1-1	TGTGCCAGCAGGGTTAGACAGGGACTGAACACTGAAGCTTTCTTT	CASRVRQGLNTEAFF
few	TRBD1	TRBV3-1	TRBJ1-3	TGTGCCAGCAGACACCATTCAGGACAGGGAGCAGACACCATATATTTT	CASRHHSGQGADTIYF
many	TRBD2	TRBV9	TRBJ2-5	TGTGCCAGCAGCGTAGAAGGGAGGGCTGAAGAGACCCAGTACTTC	CASSVEGRAEETQYF
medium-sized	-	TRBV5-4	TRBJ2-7	TGTGCCAGCAGCCTTCCGGGACCGTCGGCCTACGAGCAGTACTTC	CASSLPGPSAYEQYF
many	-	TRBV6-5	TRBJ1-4	TGTGCCAGCAGTTACTCCCAGAATACTGAAAAACTGTTTTTT	CASSYSQNTEKLFF
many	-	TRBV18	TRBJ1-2	TGTGCCAGCTCACCTGACAGCGATGGCTACACCTTC	CASSPDSDGYTF
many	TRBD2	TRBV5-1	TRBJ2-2	TGCGCCAGCACGTTTCTAGCGGGTGACACCGGGGAGCTGTTTTTT	CASTFLAGDTGELFF
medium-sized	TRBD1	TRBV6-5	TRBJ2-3	TGTGCCAGCAGTCTGAGGACAGGATCGGATACGCAGTATTTT	CASSLRTGSDTQYF
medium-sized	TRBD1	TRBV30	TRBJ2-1	TGTGCCTGGAGTGTACTAAGGGACAGCTCCTACAATGAGCAGTTCTTC	CAWSVLRDSSYNEQFF
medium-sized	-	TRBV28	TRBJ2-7	TGTGCCAGCACTGGCCCCAATCAAAACGAGCAGTACTTC	CASTGPNQNEQYF
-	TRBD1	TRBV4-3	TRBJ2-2	TGCGCCAGCAGCCAGCGGACAGGGCCCACCGGGGAGCTGTTTTTT	CASSQRTGPTGELFF
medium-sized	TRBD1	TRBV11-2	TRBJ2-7	TGTGCCAGCAGCTTAAGAGGACAGGGGGCGTGGGAGCAGTACTTC	CASSLRGQGAWEQYF
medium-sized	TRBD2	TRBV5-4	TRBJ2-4	TGTGCCAGCAGCCCCGCTAGCGGGAAAAACATTCAGTACTTC	CASSPASGKNIQYF
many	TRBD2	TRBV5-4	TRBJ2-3	TGTGCCAGCAGCTCTAGTAGCGGGAGCACAGATACGCAGTATTTT	CASSSSSGSTDTQYF
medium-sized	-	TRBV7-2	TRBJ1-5	TGTGCCAGCAGCTTTGGCTTCTGGGACCGGTCTTCAGCCCAGCATTTT	CASSFGFWDRSSAQHF
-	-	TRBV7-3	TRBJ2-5	TGTGCCAGCAGCCCGAATCAGCCGCCCCGGGAGACCCAGTACTTC	CASSPNQPPRETQYF
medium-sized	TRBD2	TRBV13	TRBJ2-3	TGTGCCAGCAGCTCCCGACTAGCGGGGGCTGCAGATACGCAGTATTTT	CASSSRLAGAADTQYF
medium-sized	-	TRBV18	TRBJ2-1	TGTGCCAGCACTCTGTCGGGGGAATACAATGAGCAGTTCTTC	CASTLSGEYNEQFF
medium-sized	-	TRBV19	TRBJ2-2	TGTGCCAGTAAGGGCGCCGGGGAGCTGTTTTTT	CASKGAGELFF
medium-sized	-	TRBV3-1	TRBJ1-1	TGTGCCAGCAGCGTACTAAATAGGGACACTGAAGCTTTCTTT	CASSVLNRDTEAFF
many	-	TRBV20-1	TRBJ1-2	TGCACGAGGGCGGAGGACTATGGCTACACCTTC	CTRAEDYGYTF
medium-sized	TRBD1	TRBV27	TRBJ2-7	TGTGCCAGCGGCTTAATGACAGGGGCTCCGGGCGAGCAGTACTTC	CASGLMTGAPGEQYF
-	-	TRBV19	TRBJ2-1	TGTGCCAGCCAATTTCCGGGGGAATCGAATGAGCAGTTCTTC	CASQFPGESNEQFF
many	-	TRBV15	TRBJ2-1	TGTGCCACCAGCAGAGATTTGCGGAGTGAGCAGTTCTTC	CATSRDLRSEQFF
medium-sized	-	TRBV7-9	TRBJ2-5	TGTGCCAGCAGCCCCGAGGCGGAGACCCAGTACTTC	CASSPEAETQYF
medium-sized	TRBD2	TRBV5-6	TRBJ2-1	TGTGCCAGCAGCTTGTGGGGGGGTTCCTACAATGAGCAGTTCTTC	CASSLWGGSYNEQFF
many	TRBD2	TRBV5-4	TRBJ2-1	TGTGCCAGCAGCCATAGAATAGCGGGGATCTACAATGAGCAGTTCTTC	CASSHRIAGIYNEQFF
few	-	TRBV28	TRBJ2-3	TGTGCCAGCAGTCCGGAGGACACAGATACGCAGTATTTT	CASSPEDTDTQYF
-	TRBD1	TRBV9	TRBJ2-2	TGTGCCAGCAGCTTCAGGACAGGGAACACCGGGGAGCTGTTTTTT	CASSFRTGNTGELFF
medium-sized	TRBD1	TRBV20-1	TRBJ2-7	TGCAGTGCTGCCCGGGACAGGGGGAACGAGCAGTACTTC	CSAARDRGNEQYF
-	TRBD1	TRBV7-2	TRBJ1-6	TGTGCCAGCAGAGTGACAGGGGAGAATTCACCCCTCCACTTT	CASRVTGENSPLHF
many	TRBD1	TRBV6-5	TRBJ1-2	TGTGCCAGCAGGCGGGACAGGGGAAACTATGGCTACACCTTC	CASRRDRGNYGYTF
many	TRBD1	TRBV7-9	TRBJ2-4	TGTGCCAGCGGAAAAACAGGGGTAGGAGACATTCAGTACTTC	CASGKTGVGDIQYF
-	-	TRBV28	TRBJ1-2	TGTGCCAGCAGTTTTGAGGGGAGCTATGGCTACACCTTC	CASSFEGSYGYTF
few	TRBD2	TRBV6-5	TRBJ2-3	TGTGCCAGCAGTTTTATAGCGGGAGCGCACACAGATACGCAGTATTTT	CASSFIAGAHTDTQYF
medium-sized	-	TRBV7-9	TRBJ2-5	TGTGCCAGCAGCTTAAGTAGGGTGGGCCAAGAGACCCAGTACTTC	CASSLSRVGQETQYF
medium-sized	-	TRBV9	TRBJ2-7	TGTGCCAGCAGCGTAGTGGTAGGGCCGGGGGAGCAGTACTTC	CASSVVVGPGEQYF
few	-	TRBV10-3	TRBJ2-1	TGTGCCATCAGTGATCCGGGACTCGCAGTCAATGAGCAGTTCTTC	CAISDPGLAVNEQFF
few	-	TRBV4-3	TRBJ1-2	TGCGCCAGCAGCCAAGATCTGGCCTGGGAGGACGGCTACACCTTC	CASSQDLAWEDGYTF